This TCR beta chain came from a study of OX40 agonist ivuxolimab in advanced cancers. At the level of the study: Prior anti-PD-1, anti-PD-L1 or anti-CTLA-4 therapy did not bar entry, and 40% to 45% had some. Study results and caveats: Researchers did not determine the expanded peripheral T cells' antigen specificity.

As for this clone: Antigen specificity is unknown.

Data came from immunoSEQ multiplex PCR; TCRdb stores just in-frame clones and leaves some out. Of 50,000 to 70,000 clones in the sample, 93% are singletons; the top ten hold around 18%. This receptor was taken from an adult with an advanced solid tumor such as melanoma, head and neck, liver or kidney cancer. Sequenced material: CD4+ or CD8+ T cells sorted from blood, taken in a trial of the OX40 agonist ivuxolimab.

The CDR3 DNA reads TGTGCCAGCAGCTCCGGGACATTAAGCACAGATACGCAGTATTTT. It encodes CASSSGTLSTDTQYF. The chain links TRBV27 to TRBJ2-3; tentatively, D is TRBD1 (6 bases). The V gene's germline CDR1 is MNHEY and CDR2 SMNVEV (reference sequence). V dropped 6 bases and J dropped 0 bases, with 13 bases sitting between them. The CDR3 sequence is 15 residues long.